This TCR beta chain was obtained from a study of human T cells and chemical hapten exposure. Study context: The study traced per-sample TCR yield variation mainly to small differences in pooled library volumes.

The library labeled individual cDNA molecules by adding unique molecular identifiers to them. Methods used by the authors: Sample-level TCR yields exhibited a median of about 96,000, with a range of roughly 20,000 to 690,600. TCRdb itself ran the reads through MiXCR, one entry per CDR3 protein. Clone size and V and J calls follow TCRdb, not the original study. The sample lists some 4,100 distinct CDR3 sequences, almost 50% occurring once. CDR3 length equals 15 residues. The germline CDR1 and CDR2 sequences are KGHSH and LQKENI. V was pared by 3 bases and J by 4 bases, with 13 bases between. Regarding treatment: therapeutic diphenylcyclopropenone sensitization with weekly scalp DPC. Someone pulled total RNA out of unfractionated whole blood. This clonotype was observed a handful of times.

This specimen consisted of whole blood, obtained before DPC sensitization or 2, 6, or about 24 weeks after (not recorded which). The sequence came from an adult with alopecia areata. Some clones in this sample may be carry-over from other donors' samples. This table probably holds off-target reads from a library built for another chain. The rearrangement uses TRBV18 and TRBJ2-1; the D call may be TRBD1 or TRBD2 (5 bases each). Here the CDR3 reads CASSPPGTDYNEQFF. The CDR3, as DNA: TGTGCCAGCTCACCCCCCGGGACGGATTACAATGAGCAGTTCTTC.